This T cell receptor beta chain was sequenced in a study of blood T cells in healthy people across ages. General study findings and limits: The recorded TCR beta diversity per million T cells decreased in a roughly linear manner with age.

V lost 5 bases and J 7 bases, leaving 18 bases between the germline ends. This CDR3 contains 15 residues. From germline, CDR1 is MGHDK and CDR2 SYGVNS. About this clonotype itself: Its antigen is currently unknown.

Then a second PCR, running roughly 7 to 12 cycles, was carried out with a sample-barcoded 5' primer and a J-beta primer mix. TCRdb itself ran the 5' RACE reads through MiXCR, one entry per CDR3 protein. The sample has 780,000 or so distinct CDR3 sequences, around three fifths seen once. Material: blood. V is TRBV25-1 and J is TRBJ2-1, with D perhaps assigned TRBD1 or TRBD2 (6 bases each). The clonotype originates from a man aged 40-49 years in good health. The CDR3 protein is CASSPQGRFRNEQFF. In DNA form, the CDR3 reads TGTGCCAGCAGTCCCCAGGGGAGGTTTAGGAATGAGCAGTTCTTC.